The sequence of this TCR beta chain was determined in a study of blood T cell repertoires in COVID-19. The CDR3 runs 15 residues. Germline loops: CDR1 SEHNR, CDR2 FQNEAQ (reference sequence). Trimming took off 1 base at V and 4 bases at J, with 14 bases between the two ends. This clone was seen a handful of times. Clinical history as reported by participants underpinned cohort assignment. Profiled with immunoSEQ multiplex PCR; TCRdb holds only in-frame clones, not every one. There are about 270,000 clones in the sample; around 93% occur only once, and 2.8% lies in the top ten. The chain carries TRBV7-9 and TRBJ2-7, with a tentative D call TRBD1 (6 bases). Sequences were obtained from PBMCs or T cells enriched from blood (not recorded which). The sequence derives from a man aged 35-49 years who had been exposed to COVID-19. DNA for the CDR3: TGTGCCAGCAGCTTAGGCACAGGGTTTTGGTACGAGCAGTACTTC. This translates into CASSLGTGFWYEQYF. Combining the CDR3 with reference TRBV7-9 and TRBJ2-7 gives the whole variable domain DTGVSQNPRHKITKRGQNVTFRCDPISEHNRLYWYRQTLGQGPEFLTYFQNEAQLEKSRLLSDRFSAERPKGSFSTLEIQRTEQGDSAMYLCASSLGTGFWYEQYFGPGTRLTVT.